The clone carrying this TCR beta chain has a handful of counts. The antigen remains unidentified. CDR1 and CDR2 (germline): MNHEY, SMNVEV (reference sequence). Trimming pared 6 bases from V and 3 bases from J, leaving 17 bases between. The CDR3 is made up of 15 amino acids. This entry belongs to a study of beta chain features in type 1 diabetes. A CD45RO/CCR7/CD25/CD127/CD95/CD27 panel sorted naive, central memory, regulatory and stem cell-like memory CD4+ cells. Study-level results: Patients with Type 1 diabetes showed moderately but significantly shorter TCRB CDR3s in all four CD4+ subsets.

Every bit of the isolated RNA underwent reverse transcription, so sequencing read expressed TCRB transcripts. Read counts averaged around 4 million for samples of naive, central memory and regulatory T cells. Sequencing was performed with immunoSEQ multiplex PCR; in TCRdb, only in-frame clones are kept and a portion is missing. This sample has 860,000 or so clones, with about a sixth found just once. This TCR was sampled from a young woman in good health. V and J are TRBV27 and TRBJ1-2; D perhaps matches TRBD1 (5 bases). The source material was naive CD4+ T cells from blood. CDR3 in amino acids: CASRDVEGPDYGYTF. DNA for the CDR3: TGTGCCAGCAGAGATGTGGAGGGGCCCGACTATGGCTACACCTTC.